The 21 T cell receptor beta chains listed next were all sequenced from one sample in a study of shared clonotypes between healthy human individuals. This table comes from immunoSEQ multiplex PCR, and its TCRdb copy is limited to in-frame clones, with some not included. The table shows approximately 1,000,000 clones, with approximately 75% occurring only once. Sequencing input: memory CD4+ T cells from PBMCs. Subset indicated: CD45RA-negative fraction. The origin of the receptors is a man aged 18 to 29 in good health. Some clones in this sample may be carry-over from other donors' samples.

The chain links TRBV7-9 to TRBJ1-4; D remains ambiguous. Germline V gene sequence: CDR1 SEHNR, CDR2 FQNEAQ (reference sequence). V lost 3 bases and J 8 bases, leaving 13 bases between the germline ends. This CDR3 contains 14 residues. CDR3 nucleotides: TGTGCCAGCAGCTTGGTTGGGATTCGAGAAAAACTGTTTTTT. Protein sequence: CASSLVGIREKLFF.

This chain joins TRBV10-3 and TRBJ2-7; 11 bases match TRBD2. The CDR3 has 15 amino acids. The germline gives CDR1 ENHRY, CDR2 SYGVKD. Germline trimming cut 3 bases from V and 3 bases from J; bases unmatched to any gene: 4. CDR3 amino acids: CAISDPGLAVYEQYF. The CDR3 region has the DNA TGTGCCATCAGTGACCCGGGACTAGCGGTCTACGAGCAGTACTTC.

The gene calls are TRBV28 and TRBJ1-4; D unclear. The CDR3 extends over 13 amino acids. Deletions cut 2 bases from V and 10 bases from J, with 11 bases between. The germline CDR1 and CDR2 sequences are MDHEN and SYDVKM. CDR3 protein: CASSLGQPGKLFF. In DNA, the CDR3 is TGTGCCAGCAGTTTAGGGCAGCCAGGAAAACTGTTTTTT.

To note about this clone: A read error may account for a junction end that differs from germline. The chain is built from TRBV11-2 and TRBJ1-2; TRBD1 aligns across 10 bases. This CDR3 contains 12 residues. Germline lookup yields CDR1 SGHAT and CDR2 FQNNGV. Written as DNA, the CDR3 is TGTGCCAGCAGCTCCACACCTGGACAGGGGGCCTTC. It is translated as CASSSTPGQGAF.

This rearrangement joins TRBV2 to TRBJ2-3, with D possibly TRBD1 on 6 matching bases. CDR3 length: 14 amino acids. Trimming stripped 5 bases from V and 1 base from J, with 10 bases between. CDR1 and CDR2 from the germline V gene are SNHLY and FYNNEI. CDR3 residues: CASSLRQGTDTQYF. The CDR3 nucleotides are TGTGCCAGCAGTCTCAGACAGGGCACAGATACGCAGTATTTT.

To note about this clone: This may be a read error: a much more frequent sequence differs by one nucleotide. The rearrangement uses TRBV7-8 and TRBJ2-7, with 9 bases matching TRBD2. Per germline, CDR1 SGHVS and CDR2 FQNEAQ. The CDR3 runs 17 residues. CDR3 in DNA: TGTGCCAGCAGCCTATCCAGACTAGCGGCTACCTCCTACGGGCAGTACTTC. The encoded protein is CASSLSRLAATSYGQYF.

V gene TRBV11-2 combines with J gene TRBJ2-7; possibly TRBD1 for D (5 bases). The CDR3 consists of 12 residues. Per the germline V gene, CDR1 is SGHAT and CDR2 is FQNNGV. Trimming stripped 0 bases from V and 8 bases from J, with 8 bases between. In DNA form, the CDR3 reads TGTGCCAGCAGCTTAGAAGGGGTGCAGCAGTACTTC. This encodes CASSLEGVQQYF.

The chain recombines TRBV5-1 with TRBJ1-3; no clear D gene. The CDR3 sequence is 16 residues long. Germline V gene lookup returns CDR1 SGHRS and CDR2 YFSETQ. The germline V and J ends were trimmed by 0 bases and 5 bases, with 15 bases remaining between them. The CDR3 sequence: CASSLEGSGGRNTIYF. CDR3 bases: TGCGCCAGCAGCTTGGAAGGGTCGGGCGGGCGAAACACCATATATTTT.

The chain carries TRBV5-4 and TRBJ2-3, with 10 nucleotides matching TRBD1. Germline CDR1 and CDR2: SGHNT and YYREEE (reference sequence). The CDR3 loop spans 16 amino acids. J gave up 2 bases and V 2 bases, and 5 bases lay outside the gene matches. This CDR3 reads CASSFRTGGITDTQYF. CDR3 nucleotide sequence: TGTGCCAGCAGCTTTAGGACAGGGGGGATCACAGATACGCAGTATTTT.

The chain couples TRBV19 to TRBJ1-5; 7 bases align to TRBD1. CDR3 length: 14 residues. Germline-derived CDR1 and CDR2 are LNHDA and SQIVND (reference sequence). J gave up 6 bases and V 8 bases, and 10 bases lay outside the gene matches. CDR3 nucleotide sequence: TGTGCCAGTCGCAGGGGGGCAGATGCTCAGCCCCAGCATTTT. This gives the protein CASRRGADAQPQHF. Combining the CDR3 with reference TRBV19 and TRBJ1-5 gives the whole variable domain DGGITQSPKYLFRKEGQNVTLSCEQNLNHDAMYWYRQDPGQGLRLIYYSQIVNDFQKGDIAEGYSVSREKKESFPLTVTSAQKNPTAFYLCASRRGADAQPQHFGDGTRLSIL.

The chain couples TRBV10-2 to TRBJ2-5, with TRBD1 as a possible D gene (6 bases). Germline V gene sequence: CDR1 WSHSY, CDR2 SAAADI. The length of the CDR3 is 13 residues. The V gene lost 6 bases and the J gene lost 4 bases, with 12 bases spanning the gap. The CDR3 DNA reads TGCGCCAGCAGAAACAGGGCAGGAGAGACCCAGTACTTC. As protein: CASRNRAGETQYF.

The rearrangement links TRBV19 to TRBJ1-5; possibly TRBD1 for D (5 bases). The CDR3 is 15 residues long. The V end lost 5 bases, the J end lost 2 bases, and 13 bases lay between the germline ends. Germline values: CDR1 LNHDA, CDR2 SQIVND (reference sequence). The chain's CDR3 is CASSWVGDGNQPQHF. CDR3 DNA sequence: TGTGCCAGTAGTTGGGTAGGGGACGGCAATCAGCCCCAGCATTTT.

V is TRBV7-9 and J is TRBJ1-1; TRBD1 might be the D (5 bases). Trimming removed 6 bases from V and 3 bases from J, with 14 bases in between. Germline V gene data show CDR1 as SEHNR and CDR2 as FQNEAQ (reference sequence). The CDR3 runs to 14 residues. CDR3: CASSIRLGDTEAFF. DNA of the CDR3: TGTGCCAGCAGTATAAGGTTAGGGGACACTGAAGCTTTCTTT.

V is TRBV7-9 and J is TRBJ2-7, with D unresolved. The CDR3 consists of 12 residues. CDR1 and CDR2 from the germline V gene are SEHNR and FQNEAQ (reference sequence). V was shortened by 5 bases and J by 4 bases, with 9 bases between the two germline ends. CDR3 in DNA: TGTGCCAGCAGCCAAGGATGGTACGAGCAGTACTTC. Amino acid sequence: CASSQGWYEQYF.

The CDR3: CASSPGVPYEKLFF. The CDR3 DNA is TGTGCCAGCAGCCCAGGGGTCCCTTATGAAAAACTGTTTTTT. The chain joins TRBV11-2 to TRBJ1-4; D is possibly TRBD1 (6 bases). The CDR3 loop spans 14 amino acids. Germline V gives CDR1 SGHAT, CDR2 FQNNGV. V lost 5 bases and J lost 6, with 13 bases in between.

This clone occurred once. The chain recombines TRBV14 with TRBJ2-3, with D unresolved. Between the trimmed V and J ends, which lost 0 bases and 6 bases, there was a span of 7 bases. The CDR3 length is 13 residues. From germline, CDR1 is SGHDN and CDR2 FVKESK. For the CDR3, the DNA is TGTGCCAGCAGCCAAGATGGGCGGGATACGCAGTATTTT. Protein: CASSQDGRDTQYF.

The DNA of the CDR3 is TGTGCCAGCAGCCGAAACACTGAAGCTTTCTTT. Its protein product is CASSRNTEAFF. The chain couples TRBV6-1 to TRBJ1-1; D unclear. Per the germline V gene, CDR1 is MNHNS and CDR2 is SASEGT. The CDR3 totals 11 residues. V gave up 6 bases and J gave up 2 bases, with 4 bases separating them.

The genes are TRBV27 and TRBJ1-1, with D maybe TRBD1 (5 bases). The ends were cut back, 6 bases at V and 4 bases at J, with 15 bases in the middle. Germline loops: CDR1 MNHEY, CDR2 SMNVEV (reference sequence). The CDR3 sequence is 14 residues long. DNA of the CDR3: TGTGCCAGCAGGGGGCAGGGAGTCCCCACTGAAGCTTTCTTT. Translating it yields CASRGQGVPTEAFF.

This sequence joins TRBV28 and TRBJ2-7; D perhaps matches TRBD1 (6 bases). The V end lost 4 bases, the J end lost 7 bases, and 14 bases lay between the germline ends. The CDR3 consists of 13 residues. Germline V gene lookup returns CDR1 MDHEN and CDR2 SYDVKM. In DNA, the CDR3 is TGTGCCAGCAGTTCCGAAAACAGGGCTGAGCAGTACTTC. Translated: CASSSENRAEQYF.

This clone was counted only a few times. Different DNA sequences within this sample yield the same CDR3. The chain employs TRBV29-1 and TRBJ1-1, with D unresolved. CDR3 length equals 12 residues. Germline assignment: CDR1 SQVTM and CDR2 ANQGSEA. Between the trimmed V and J ends, which lost 4 bases and 1 base, there was a span of 7 bases. As DNA, the CDR3 is TGCAGCGTTGCGTCCGGGAACACTGAAGCTTTCTTT. It translates to CSVASGNTEAFF.

The CDR3 DNA sequence: TGTGCCAGCAGCGTAGATGAGTGGGAGACCCAGTACTTC. Translating it yields CASSVDEWETQYF. This sequence joins TRBV9 and TRBJ2-5; no definite D call. The V end was cut by 0 bases, the J end by 5 bases, with 8 bases between. The germline gives CDR1 SGDLS, CDR2 YYNGEE. This CDR3 is 13 amino acids long.